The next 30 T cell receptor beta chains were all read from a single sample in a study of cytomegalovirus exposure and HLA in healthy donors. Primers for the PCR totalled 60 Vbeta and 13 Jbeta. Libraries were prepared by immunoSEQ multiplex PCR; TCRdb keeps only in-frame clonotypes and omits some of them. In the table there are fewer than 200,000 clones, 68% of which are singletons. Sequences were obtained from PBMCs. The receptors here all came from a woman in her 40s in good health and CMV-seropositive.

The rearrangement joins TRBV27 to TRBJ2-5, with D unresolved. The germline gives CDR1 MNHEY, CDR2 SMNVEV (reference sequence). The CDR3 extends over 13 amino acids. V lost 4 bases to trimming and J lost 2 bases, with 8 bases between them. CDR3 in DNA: TGTGCCAGCAGTTGGGCGCTTCAAGAGACCCAGTACTTC. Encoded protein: CASSWALQETQYF.

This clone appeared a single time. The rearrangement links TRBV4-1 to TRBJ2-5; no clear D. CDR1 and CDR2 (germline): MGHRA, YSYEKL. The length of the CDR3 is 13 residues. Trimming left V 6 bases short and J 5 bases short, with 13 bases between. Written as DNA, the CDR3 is TGCGCCAGCAGTACGGCTGTGACTGAGACCCAGTACTTC. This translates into CASSTAVTETQYF.

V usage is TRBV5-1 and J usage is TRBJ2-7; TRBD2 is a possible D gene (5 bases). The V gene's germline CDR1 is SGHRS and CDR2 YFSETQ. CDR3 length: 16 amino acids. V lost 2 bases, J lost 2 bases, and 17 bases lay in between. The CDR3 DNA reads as TGCGCCAGCAGCTTCGTGGAGGTCTCTTTGACCTACGAGCAGTACTTC. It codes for CASSFVEVSLTYEQYF.

The CDR3 sequence is CASRGRGAPPGEQYF. DNA of the CDR3: TGTGCCAGTAGGGGACGGGGGGCGCCGCCGGGCGAGCAGTACTTC. V usage is TRBV19 and J usage is TRBJ2-7; possible D gene TRBD2, 7 bases. The CDR3 totals 15 residues. Germline loops: CDR1 LNHDA, CDR2 SQIVND (reference sequence). V gave up 6 bases and J gave up 6 bases, with 21 bases separating them.

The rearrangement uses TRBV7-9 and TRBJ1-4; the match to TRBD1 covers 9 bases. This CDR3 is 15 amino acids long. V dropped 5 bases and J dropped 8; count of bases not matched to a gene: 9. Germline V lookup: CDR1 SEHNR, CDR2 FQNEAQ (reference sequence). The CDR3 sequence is CASSGTGQGGEKLFF. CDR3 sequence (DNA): TGTGCCAGCAGCGGAACGGGACAGGGAGGGGAAAAACTGTTTTTT.

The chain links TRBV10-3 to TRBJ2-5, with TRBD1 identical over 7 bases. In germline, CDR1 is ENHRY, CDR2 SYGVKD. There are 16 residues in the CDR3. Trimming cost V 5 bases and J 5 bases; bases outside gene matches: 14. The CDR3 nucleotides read TGTGCCATCAGTTCCCGAACAGGGGCCAACGCGGAGACCCAGTACTTC. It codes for CAISSRTGANAETQYF.

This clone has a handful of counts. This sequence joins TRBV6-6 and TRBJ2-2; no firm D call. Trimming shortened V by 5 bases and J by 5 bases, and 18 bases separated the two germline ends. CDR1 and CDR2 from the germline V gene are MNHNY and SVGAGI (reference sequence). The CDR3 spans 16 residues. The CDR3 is CASSPNSRSRTGELFF. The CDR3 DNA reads TGTGCCAGCAGTCCCAACAGTAGGTCGCGTACCGGGGAGCTGTTTTTT.

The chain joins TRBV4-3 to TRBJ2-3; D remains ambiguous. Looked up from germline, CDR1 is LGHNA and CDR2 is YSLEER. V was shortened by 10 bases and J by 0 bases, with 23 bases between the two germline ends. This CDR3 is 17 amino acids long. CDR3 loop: CANHRVPILTSTDTQYF. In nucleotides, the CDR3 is TGCGCCAACCACCGGGTCCCGATTCTAACTAGCACAGATACGCAGTATTTT.

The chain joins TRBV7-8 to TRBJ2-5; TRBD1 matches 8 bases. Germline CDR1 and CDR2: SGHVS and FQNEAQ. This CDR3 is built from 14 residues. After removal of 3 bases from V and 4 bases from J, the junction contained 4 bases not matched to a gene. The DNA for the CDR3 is TGTGCCAGCAGCTTCTCCGGACAGGGAGAGACCCAGTACTTC. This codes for CASSFSGQGETQYF.

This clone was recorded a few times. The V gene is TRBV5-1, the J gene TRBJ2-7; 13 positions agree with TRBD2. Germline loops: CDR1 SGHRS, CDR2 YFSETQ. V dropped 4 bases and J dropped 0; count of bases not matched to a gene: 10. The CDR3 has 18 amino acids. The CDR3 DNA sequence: TGCGCCAGCAGCCTAACTAGCGGGAGGGCCCTGAGCTCCTACGAGCAGTACTTC. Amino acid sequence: CASSLTSGRALSSYEQYF.

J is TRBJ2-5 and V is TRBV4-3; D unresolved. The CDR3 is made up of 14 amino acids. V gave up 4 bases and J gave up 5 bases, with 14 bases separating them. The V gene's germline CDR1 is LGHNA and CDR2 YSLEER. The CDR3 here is CASSRVVWAETQYF. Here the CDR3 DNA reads TGCGCCAGCAGCCGGGTTGTATGGGCGGAGACCCAGTACTTC.

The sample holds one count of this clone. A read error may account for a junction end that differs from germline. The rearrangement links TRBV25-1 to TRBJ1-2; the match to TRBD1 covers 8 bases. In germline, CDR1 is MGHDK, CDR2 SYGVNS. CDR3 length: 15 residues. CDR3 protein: CASSETLQGVYGYPF. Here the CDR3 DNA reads TGTGCCAGCAGTGAGACCCTACAGGGGGTCTATGGCTACCCCTTC.

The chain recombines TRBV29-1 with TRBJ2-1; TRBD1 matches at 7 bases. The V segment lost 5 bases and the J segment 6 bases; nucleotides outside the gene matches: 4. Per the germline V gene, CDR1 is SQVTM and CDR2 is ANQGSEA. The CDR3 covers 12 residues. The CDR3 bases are TGCAGCGTTAGGGACAGTCCCAATGAGCAGTTCTTC. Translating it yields CSVRDSPNEQFF.

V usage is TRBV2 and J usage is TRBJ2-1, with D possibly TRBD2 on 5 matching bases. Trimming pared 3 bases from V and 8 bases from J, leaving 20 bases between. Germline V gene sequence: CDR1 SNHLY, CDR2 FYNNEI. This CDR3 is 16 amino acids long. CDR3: CASSDPTRLSGDEQFF. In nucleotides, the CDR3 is TGTGCCAGCAGTGATCCGACTCGTTTGTCCGGGGATGAGCAGTTCTTC.

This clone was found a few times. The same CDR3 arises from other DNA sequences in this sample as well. CDR3 in amino acids: CASSQDSSYEQYF. CDR3 nucleotide sequence: TGCGCCAGCAGCCAAGATTCCAGCTACGAGCAGTACTTC. The chain joins TRBV4-3 to TRBJ2-7; D is undetermined. The V gene's germline CDR1 is LGHNA and CDR2 YSLEER. The length of the CDR3 is 13 residues. Trimming removed 0 bases at V and 3 bases at J, with 6 bases between.

The chain's CDR3 is CASSFQGGPYNEQFF. In DNA, the CDR3 is TGTGCCAGCAGCTTCCAGGGGGGACCCTACAATGAGCAGTTCTTC. The chain joins TRBV11-3 to TRBJ2-1; D might be TRBD1 (7 bases). The germline gives CDR1 SGHNT, CDR2 YENEEA. The germline V and J ends were trimmed by 3 bases and 2 bases, with 11 bases remaining between them. CDR3 length equals 15 residues.

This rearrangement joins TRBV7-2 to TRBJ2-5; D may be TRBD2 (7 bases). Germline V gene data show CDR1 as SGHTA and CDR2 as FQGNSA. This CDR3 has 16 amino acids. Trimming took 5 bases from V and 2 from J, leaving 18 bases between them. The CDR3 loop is CASSPGGLVLQETQYF. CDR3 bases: TGTGCCAGCAGCCCCGGGGGGCTTGTCCTACAAGAGACCCAGTACTTC.

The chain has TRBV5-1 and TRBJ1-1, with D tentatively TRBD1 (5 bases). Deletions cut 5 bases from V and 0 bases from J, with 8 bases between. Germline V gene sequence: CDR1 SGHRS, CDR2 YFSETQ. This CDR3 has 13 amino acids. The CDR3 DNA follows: TGCGCCAGCAGTCAGGGAATGAACACTGAAGCTTTCTTT. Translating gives CASSQGMNTEAFF.

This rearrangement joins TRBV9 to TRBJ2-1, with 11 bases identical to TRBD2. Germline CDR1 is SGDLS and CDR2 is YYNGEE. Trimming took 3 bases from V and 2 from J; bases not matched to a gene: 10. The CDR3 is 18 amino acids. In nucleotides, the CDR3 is TGTGCCAGCAGCGAGGGGTTGTTGGGACTAGCGGCCTACAATGAGCAGTTCTTC. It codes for CASSEGLLGLAAYNEQFF.

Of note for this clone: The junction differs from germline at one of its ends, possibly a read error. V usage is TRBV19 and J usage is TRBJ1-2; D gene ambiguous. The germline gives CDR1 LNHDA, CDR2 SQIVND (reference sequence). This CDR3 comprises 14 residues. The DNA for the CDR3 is TGTGCCAGTAGTATACCCCGGGTACGGGATGGCTACCCCTTC. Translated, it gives CASSIPRVRDGYPF.

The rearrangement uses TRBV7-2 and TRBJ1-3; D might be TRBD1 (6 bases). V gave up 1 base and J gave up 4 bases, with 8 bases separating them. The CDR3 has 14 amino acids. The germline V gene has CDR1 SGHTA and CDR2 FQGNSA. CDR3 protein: CASSLDRDGNTIYF. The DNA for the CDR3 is TGTGCCAGCAGCTTAGACAGGGACGGAAACACCATATATTTT.

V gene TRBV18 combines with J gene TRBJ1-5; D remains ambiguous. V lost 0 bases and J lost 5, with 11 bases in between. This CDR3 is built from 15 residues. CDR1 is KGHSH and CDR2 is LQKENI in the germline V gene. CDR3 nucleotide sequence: TGTGCCAGCTCACCACCGGTGGCTGGTCATCAGCCCCAGCATTTT. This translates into CASSPPVAGHQPQHF. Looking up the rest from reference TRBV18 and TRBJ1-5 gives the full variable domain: NAGVMQNPRHLVRRRGQEARLRCSPMKGHSHVYWYRQLPEEGLKFMVYLQKENIIDESGMPKERFSAEFPKEGPSILRIQQVVRGDSAAYFCASSPPVAGHQPQHFGDGTRLSIL.

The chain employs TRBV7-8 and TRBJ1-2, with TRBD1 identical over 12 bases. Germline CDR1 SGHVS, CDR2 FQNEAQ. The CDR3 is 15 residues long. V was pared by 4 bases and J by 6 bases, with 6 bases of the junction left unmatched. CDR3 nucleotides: TGTGCCAGCAGCTACCGGGACAGGGGGCAGGATGGCTACACCTTC. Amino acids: CASSYRDRGQDGYTF.

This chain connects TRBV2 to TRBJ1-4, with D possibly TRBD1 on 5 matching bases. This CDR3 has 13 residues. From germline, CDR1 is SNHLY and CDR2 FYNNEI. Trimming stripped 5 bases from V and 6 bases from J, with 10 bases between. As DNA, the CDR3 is TGTGCCAGCAGTTCTCAACAGGATGAAAAACTGTTTTTT. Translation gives CASSSQQDEKLFF. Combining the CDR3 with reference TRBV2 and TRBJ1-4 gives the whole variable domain EPEVTQTPSHQVTQMGQEVILRCVPISNHLYFYWYRQILGQKVEFLVSFYNNEISEKSEIFDDQFSVERPDGSNFTLKIRSTKLEDSAMYFCASSSQQDEKLFFGSGTQLSVL.

CDR3 nucleotide sequence: TGTGCCAGCAGTTACAAGGGGAGGCCTAATGAAAAACTGTTTTTT. Protein sequence: CASSYKGRPNEKLFF. The rearrangement links TRBV6-5 to TRBJ1-4; perhaps TRBD1 as D (5 bases). CDR3 length: 15 amino acids. Germline loops: CDR1 MNHEY, CDR2 SVGAGI. V was trimmed by 2 bases and J by 3 bases, leaving 10 bases between them.

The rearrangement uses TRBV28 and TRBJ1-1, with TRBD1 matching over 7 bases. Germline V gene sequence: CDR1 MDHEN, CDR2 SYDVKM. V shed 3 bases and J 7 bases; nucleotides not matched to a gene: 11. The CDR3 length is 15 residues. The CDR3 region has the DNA TGTGCCAGCAGTTTGGGGGCGGACAGGACCAATGAAGCTTTCTTT. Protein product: CASSLGADRTNEAFF.

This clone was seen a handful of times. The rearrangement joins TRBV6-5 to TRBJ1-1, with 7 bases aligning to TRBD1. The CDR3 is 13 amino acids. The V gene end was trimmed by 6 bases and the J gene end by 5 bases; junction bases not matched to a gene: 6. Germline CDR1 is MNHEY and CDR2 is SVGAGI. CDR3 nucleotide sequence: TGTGCCAGCAGCCGGGGACAGACAACTGAAGCTTTCTTT. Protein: CASSRGQTTEAFF.

The CDR3 protein is CASSPQGLMSTGELFF. The DNA of the CDR3 is TGCGCCAGCAGCCCGCAGGGCCTGATGAGCACCGGGGAGCTGTTTTTT. The chain has TRBV4-3 and TRBJ2-2; D possibly corresponds to TRBD1 (5 bases). The CDR3 is 16 amino acids. The germline V and J ends were trimmed by 4 bases and 4 bases, with 16 bases remaining between them. CDR1 and CDR2 from the germline V gene are LGHNA and YSLEER.

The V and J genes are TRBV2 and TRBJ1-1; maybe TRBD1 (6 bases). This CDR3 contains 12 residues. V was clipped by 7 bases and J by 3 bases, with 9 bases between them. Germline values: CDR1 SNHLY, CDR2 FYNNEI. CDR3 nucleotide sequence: TGTGCCAGCAACACAGGGTACACTGAAGCTTTCTTT. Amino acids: CASNTGYTEAFF.

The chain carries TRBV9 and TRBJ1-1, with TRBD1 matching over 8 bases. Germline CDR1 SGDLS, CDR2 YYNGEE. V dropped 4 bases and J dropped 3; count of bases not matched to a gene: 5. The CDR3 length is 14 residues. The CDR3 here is CASSPPTGDTEAFF. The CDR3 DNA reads TGTGCCAGCAGCCCCCCGACAGGGGACACTGAAGCTTTCTTT.